This T cell receptor (beta chain) was sequenced during a study of beta chain features in type 1 diabetes. The investigators reverse transcribed all of the isolated RNA, so they sequenced expressed TCRB transcripts. Using immunoSEQ multiplex PCR, the repertoire was profiled, and TCRdb retains in-frame clones only, with some absent. The sample has approximately 150,000 clones, about an eighth seen once. Based on CD45RO/CCR7/CD25/CD127/CD95/CD27, CD4+ regulatory, stem cell-like memory, naive and central memory cells were sorted. Germline CDR1 is SGHDN and CDR2 is FVKESK. Losses at the gene ends were 2 bases for V and 7 bases for J; bases not matched to a gene: 6. The CDR3 is made up of 15 amino acids. In the case of this clone: Its antigen is currently unknown.

Points from the study as a whole: For Type 1 diabetes patients, all four CD4+ subsets carried TCRB CDR3s that were moderately but significantly shorter.

Source material: central memory CD4+ T cells from blood. The receptor was isolated from a man younger than 35 with type 1 diabetes. J is TRBJ2-7 and V is TRBV14, with 12 bases that match TRBD1. The CDR3 spells CASSQQGTGGREQYF. The CDR3 region has the DNA TGTGCCAGCAGCCAACAAGGGACAGGGGGCCGGGAGCAGTACTTC.